This T cell receptor beta chain was sequenced during a study of PD-1 blockade in classical Hodgkin lymphoma (TCRdb year 2020). About the investigation overall: Nivolumab dosing was 3 mg/kg intravenously every 2 weeks, continuing until either disease progression or unacceptable toxicity. The study used CyTOF and TCR beta sequencing to define a peripheral blood immune signature of response to PD-1 blockade in classical Hodgkin lymphoma.

The time point label on this specimen signifies: cycle 2 day 1 (C2D1) of nivolumab. Every trial patient had relapsed following autologous stem cell transplantation, and prior brentuximab vedotin exposure was what differed among cohorts A, B and C. The trial cohort was composed of about 54 patients with relapsed/refractory classical Hodgkin lymphoma, for whom complete response, partial response or progressive disease was recorded as best overall response. In the multi-cohort phase II CheckMate 205 trial, trial patients received single-agent nivolumab. An independent review committee assessed best overall response by applying the 2007 International Working Group response criteria. Trial PBMCs were collected immediately before nivolumab initiation (C1D1) and during therapy at cycle 2 day 1 and cycle 4 day 1. Peripheral blood was collected in 8 mL Vacutainer Cell Preparation Tubes, from which PBMCs were isolated by centrifugation and then cryopreserved.

Concerning this clone itself: What this receptor recognizes is not known. There are no base qualities to consult, and no much larger clone falls within one base.

The Qiagen DNeasy kit was used to extract genomic DNA from unsorted PBMCs and from the negatively selected CD4+ and CD8+ fractions. TCR beta CDR3 regions were amplified by immunoSEQ multiplex PCR using primers annealing to V and J segments. A synthetic immune receptor repertoire was used to minimize amplification bias, and remaining bias was computationally removed after sequencing. Regarding the original processing steps: Custom Python scripts were used to quantify repertoire diversity as the Shannon entropy index. Unsorted, CD4+ and CD8+ repertoires were examined separately, except in combined analyses, for which CD4+ and CD8+ sequences were merged in silico. A clone counted as expanded when the clone's frequency after treatment rose at least 2-fold relative to C1D1, and clones undetected at baseline were given a pseudocount of 0.5. Clones with 0 or 1 copy at C1D1 were classified as singleton clones, and clones with 2 or more copies were classified as non-singleton clones. Clones expanded in unsorted samples were annotated as CD4+, CD8+ or unknown by matching protein sequences in sorted samples from the same patient. Wilcoxon tests on paired samples were used to test changes in diversity from C1D1 to C4D1. The source is immuneACCESS, and TCRdb retained only in-frame sequences with V and J called. Part of the clones is not carried over; for the studies checked, unresolved V genes explain less than half of this, and the remainder is unexplained. Clone size and the V and J calls come from that table; the DNA yielded D and trimming. This sample gives around 60,000 clones in total; around 89% of them show up just once. Roughly 5.4% of the sample is taken by the ten largest.

Beyond this particular receptor, the publication reports: A significant rise by C4D1 was seen in CD4+ but not CD8+ TCR diversity (p=0.0027 vs p=0.16), with the rise being most apparent in complete responders (p=0.02). Newly diagnosed patients were reported to have lower baseline TCR diversity than healthy donors, and relapsed/refractory patients were reported to have lower baseline TCR diversity still. The study was restricted to a single clinical trial cohort, and the causes of repertoire differences, possibly disease activity or prior therapy, were left undefined. Among trial patients, those achieving complete response had baseline diversity similar to that of newly diagnosed patients, while diversity was significantly lower in partial responders and progressors. Diversity was lower in patients who began nivolumab less than 1 year after ASCT, so these patients were left out of later analyses to avoid confounding by immune reconstitution.

Trimming takes 2 bases off V and 6 bases off J; junction bases not matched to a gene: 8. Counted from cysteine to phenylalanine, this CDR3 has 15 amino acids. The retained sequence is limited to the CDR3, 45 bases, with the frame set at the first base. CDR1 and CDR2, looked up from the germline V gene, are SGHRS and YFSETQ. The material sequenced was peripheral blood mononuclear cells (PBMCs), taken before the second cycle of nivolumab. The sequence is built from TRBV5-1 and TRBJ1-1; 9 of the junction bases match TRBD1. The sequence came from a human donor with classical Hodgkin lymphoma. Here the CDR3 is given as CASSLTGGAGSEAFF. The DNA sequence is given as TGCGCCAGCAGCTTAACAGGGGGCGCGGGCTCTGAAGCTTTCTTT.